A single sample is the source of the 22 T cell receptor beta chains below, sequenced in a study of PD-1 blockade in classical Hodgkin lymphoma. Assay: immunoSEQ multiplex PCR; the TCRdb copy retains only in-frame clones and omits some. The profile shows about 35,000 clones, around 63% of them singletons. Every one of the patients relapsed after autologous stem cell transplantation (brentuximab vedotin exposure was variable). Specimen: peripheral blood mononuclear cells (PBMCs), collected before the second cycle of nivolumab. These receptors all stem from a human donor with classical Hodgkin lymphoma.

The gene calls are TRBV15 and TRBJ2-7; TRBD1 matches 7 bases. V lost 3 bases and J lost 4; bases outside the gene matches: 3. The CDR3 spans 13 residues. CDR1 is LNHNV and CDR2 is YYDKDF in the germline V gene (reference sequence). The CDR3 bases are TGTGCCACCAGCAGGGGCAGGGGGTACGAGCAGTACTTC. It translates to CATSRGRGYEQYF.

The rearrangement uses TRBV28 and TRBJ2-5; 8 nucleotides agree with TRBD1. This CDR3 contains 16 residues. The germline V gene has CDR1 MDHEN and CDR2 SYDVKM. V was pared by 5 bases and J by 5 bases, with 13 bases of the junction left unmatched. In DNA form, the CDR3 reads TGTGCCAGCAGTCCCTCCCGAGGGACAGGCCATGAGACCCAGTACTTC. Translation gives CASSPSRGTGHETQYF.

This clone has a handful of counts. This chain uses TRBV27 with TRBJ1-4; D is possibly TRBD1 (5 bases). The germline CDR1 and CDR2 sequences are MNHEY and SMNVEV (reference sequence). The V end lost 5 bases, the J end lost 8 bases, and 18 bases lay between the germline ends. The length of the CDR3 is 15 residues. CDR3 sequence: CASSPRQGSGEKLFF. For the CDR3, the DNA is TGTGCCAGCAGTCCGCGGCAGGGTAGTGGGGAAAAACTGTTTTTT.

The table lists this clone with a few counts. This chain connects TRBV25-1 to TRBJ1-6; D gene unclear. This CDR3 region has 16 residues. The germline V gene encodes CDR1 MGHDK and CDR2 SYGVNS. Trimming left V 2 bases short and J 0 bases short, with 8 bases between. CDR3 region: CASSESGGSYNSPLHF. The CDR3 DNA is TGTGCCAGCAGTGAAAGTGGAGGCTCCTATAATTCACCCCTCCACTTT.

The CDR3 nucleotides read TGTGCCAGCAGTTACTCCGGCAAAGCCTACGAGCAGTACTTC. Translating gives CASSYSGKAYEQYF. J is TRBJ2-7 and V is TRBV6-6; D unclear. V lost 0 bases and J 2 bases, leaving 8 bases between the germline ends. In germline, CDR1 is MNHNY, CDR2 SVGAGI (reference sequence). This CDR3 is built from 14 residues.

This rearrangement joins TRBV27 to TRBJ2-2; 7 bases are a match to TRBD1. This CDR3 has 13 residues. Germline-derived CDR1 and CDR2 are MNHEY and SMNVEV (reference sequence). The V and J ends lost 6 bases and 7 bases, in that order; junction bases with no gene match: 5. The CDR3 sequence is CASRSTGIGELFF. The CDR3 region has the DNA TGTGCCAGCAGATCGACAGGGATCGGGGAGCTGTTTTTT.

The chain joins TRBV12-1 to TRBJ1-2. TRBV12-1 is a known pseudogene. The CDR3 consists of 15 residues. CDR3 DNA sequence: TGTGCCAGCAGTTTAAGATATTGGGGGAACTATGGCTACACCTTC. It specifies CASSLRYWGNYGYTF.

The chain is built from TRBV7-2 and TRBJ2-7, with 12 bases lining up with TRBD2. This CDR3 spans 15 amino acids. Per germline, CDR1 SGHTA and CDR2 FQGNSA. V was pared by 5 bases and J by 4 bases, with 6 bases of the junction left unmatched. The DNA for the CDR3 is TGTGCCAGCAGCGGAGGGACTAGCGGGCTATACGAGCAGTACTTC. Translation gives CASSGGTSGLYEQYF.

This chain links TRBV29-1 with TRBJ2-4, with TRBD1 matching over 7 bases. The CDR3 extends over 18 amino acids. Germline trimming cut 4 bases from V and 1 base from J; bases unmatched to any gene: 16. Germline V gene lookup returns CDR1 SQVTM and CDR2 ANQGSEA. In DNA form, the CDR3 reads TGCAGCGTTGTAGCCGGACAGGATTTACTACTTGCCAAAAACATTCAGTACTTC. This gives the protein CSVVAGQDLLLAKNIQYF.

The chain links TRBV5-6 to TRBJ2-1; the match to TRBD2 covers 13 bases. After removal of 4 bases from V and 5 bases from J, the junction contained 9 bases not matched to a gene. This CDR3 has 17 amino acids. Germline CDR1 SGHDT, CDR2 YYEEEE. The CDR3 region is CASSDGLAGVGDNEQFF. The CDR3 region has the DNA TGTGCCAGCAGCGATGGACTAGCGGGAGTTGGGGACAATGAGCAGTTCTTC.

This sequence joins TRBV5-1 and TRBJ2-1, with 14 bases that match TRBD2. V gave up 3 bases and J gave up 15 bases; unmatched junction bases: 8. CDR3 length: 14 residues. Germline assignment: CDR1 SGHRS and CDR2 YFSETQ. CDR3 region: CASSSKTSGGVLFF. In DNA, the CDR3 is TGCGCCAGCAGCTCAAAGACTAGCGGGGGGGTGCTGTTCTTC.

This clone was detected only a few times. The rearrangement links TRBV6-5 to TRBJ2-7, with D uncertain. The V gene's germline CDR1 is MNHEY and CDR2 SVGAGI. Trimming removed 5 bases at V and 2 bases at J, with 10 bases between. The length of the CDR3 is 13 residues. The CDR3 DNA sequence: TGTGCCAGCAGTCCTCGTCCAGCCTACGAGCAGTACTTC. This encodes CASSPRPAYEQYF.

The CDR3 sequence: CASLAGGPQETQYF. DNA for the CDR3: TGTGCCAGCCTAGCGGGAGGGCCCCAAGAGACCCAGTACTTC. This chain connects TRBV28 to TRBJ2-5, with 12 nucleotides matching TRBD2. The J segment lost 1 base and the V segment lost 8 bases, leaving 2 bases of the junction unmatched. CDR1 is MDHEN and CDR2 is SYDVKM in the germline V gene. The CDR3 loop spans 14 amino acids.

The chain has TRBV21-1 and TRBJ1-5; no DNA check was done on the table's D call, TRBD1. TRBV21-1 is shown as a pseudogene. There are 19 residues in the CDR3. The DNA for the CDR3 is TGTGCCAGCAGCAAATGGTCGACAGTCCACCTAAAAAGCGATCAGCCCCAGCATTTT. Its protein product is CASSKWSTVHLKSDQPQHF.

This clone was observed a handful of times. The chain joins TRBV6-6 to TRBJ2-2; 12 bases map to TRBD1. Germline V gives CDR1 MNHNY, CDR2 SVGAGI (reference sequence). The junction had 6 bases not matched to a gene; V was cut back by 5 bases and J by 5 bases. This CDR3 has 16 amino acids. Here the CDR3 DNA reads TGTGCCAGCAGTCGGACGGGACAGGGGGCGACCGGGGAGCTGTTTTTT. Residues: CASSRTGQGATGELFF.

This clone is medium-sized within its sample. The V call is TRBV7-2, the J call TRBJ1-5, with unresolved D. Germline lookup yields CDR1 SGHTA and CDR2 FQGNSA. V dropped 2 bases and J dropped 9 bases, with 11 bases sitting between them. CDR3 length equals 13 residues. The CDR3 spells CASSLWGEGPQHF. The CDR3 DNA reads as TGTGCCAGCAGCTTATGGGGTGAAGGGCCCCAGCATTTT.

The CDR3 is CASSPPGYHGYTF. For the CDR3, the DNA is TGCGCCAGCAGCCCCCCAGGGTACCATGGCTACACCTTC. The genes are TRBV5-1 and TRBJ1-2; D might be TRBD1 (5 bases). The length of the CDR3 is 13 residues. V gave up 4 bases and J gave up 6 bases, with 13 bases separating them. The germline gives CDR1 SGHRS, CDR2 YFSETQ. The full variable domain, rest sourced from reference TRBV5-1 and TRBJ1-2, is KAGVTQTPRYLIKTRGQQVTLSCSPISGHRSVSWYQQTPGQGLQFLFEYFSETQRNKGNFPGRFSGRQFSNSRSEMNVSTLELGDSALYLCASSPPGYHGYTFGSGTRLTVV.

The table lists this clone with a few counts. The chain carries TRBV11-3 and TRBJ1-2; 8 positions agree with TRBD1. The CDR3 runs 14 residues. Germline CDR1 SGHNT, CDR2 YENEEA. With V trimmed by 5 bases and J by 8 bases, 10 bases remained unmatched. CDR3 loop: CASSAHQGAGGYTF. In DNA form, the CDR3 reads TGTGCCAGCAGCGCACATCAGGGGGCCGGCGGCTACACCTTC.

The chain carries TRBV5-3 and TRBJ2-7; 7 nucleotides agree with TRBD1. TRBV5-3 qualifies as an ORF whose function is uncertain. The CDR3 is 15 residues long. With V trimmed by 0 bases and J by 4 bases, 7 bases remained unmatched. CDR3 nucleotide sequence: TGTGCCAGAAGCTTGGTGCCAGGGGGACGATACGAGCAGTACTTC. Protein sequence: CARSLVPGGRYEQYF.

This clone was counted only a few times. This chain connects TRBV7-2 to TRBJ2-2; the D gene is possibly TRBD2 (5 bases). The V end was cut by 2 bases, the J end by 8 bases, with 9 bases between. The germline V gene encodes CDR1 SGHTA and CDR2 FQGNSA. The CDR3 spans 13 residues. The CDR3 loop reads CASSLQRRGELFF. The CDR3, as DNA: TGTGCCAGCAGCTTACAGCGGCGGGGGGAGCTGTTTTTT.

The chain carries TRBV19 and TRBJ1-1; TRBD1 matches 9 bases. In germline, CDR1 is LNHDA, CDR2 SQIVND (reference sequence). CDR3 length equals 16 residues. The ends lost 4 bases at V and 2 bases at J; junction bases unmatched: 8. The CDR3 region is CASSTLRGQGNTEAFF. The CDR3 coding sequence is TGTGCCAGTAGTACGTTGAGGGGACAGGGAAACACTGAAGCTTTCTTT.

The sample holds one count of this clone. The V and J genes are TRBV7-8 and TRBJ1-3, with D possibly being TRBD1 (6 bases). Per the germline V gene, CDR1 is SGHVS and CDR2 is FQNEAQ. Trimming took 5 bases from V and 0 from J, leaving 17 bases between them. The CDR3 has 17 amino acids. CDR3 sequence reads: CASSAAKQGSSGNTIYF. Written as DNA, the CDR3 is TGTGCCAGCAGCGCCGCCAAACAGGGTAGCTCTGGAAACACCATATATTTT.